This passage covers 23 T cell receptor beta chains from one sample sequenced in a study of a mutant IDH1 vaccine in newly diagnosed glioma. Described time point: week 23, last vaccination. Topical imiquimod was applied with each vaccine dose, which held 300 ug of mutant IDH1 20-mer peptide. These TCRs are of unknown antigen specificity. Libraries were prepared by immunoSEQ multiplex PCR; TCRdb keeps only in-frame clonotypes and omits some of them. The repertoire holds 35,000 to 50,000 clones, with around 90% as singletons. The specimen comprised PBMCs, sampled from a glioma patient whose treatment included an IDH1 peptide vaccine. The source of these receptors is a man aged 45-65 years with glioma.

In its sample, this clone is medium-sized (0.01 to 0.1%). The rearrangement links TRBV7-6 to TRBJ2-3; D gene ambiguous. From germline, CDR1 is SGHVS and CDR2 FNYEAQ. The CDR3 sequence is 13 residues long. Trimming took 3 bases from V and 2 from J, leaving 6 bases between them. In DNA form, the CDR3 reads TGTGCCAGCAGCTTGATCCCCACAGATACGCAGTATTTT. Its protein product is CASSLIPTDTQYF.

The chain couples TRBV5-1 to TRBJ2-2; a weak D match, TRBD1 (5 bases). Germline lookup yields CDR1 SGHRS and CDR2 YFSETQ. The CDR3 has 13 amino acids. Trimming took 4 bases from V and 4 from J, leaving 8 bases between them. The CDR3 reads CASSPDSTGELFF. The CDR3 DNA sequence: TGCGCCAGCAGCCCAGACAGCACCGGGGAGCTGTTTTTT.

The rearrangement uses TRBV27 and TRBJ2-7; 7 nucleotides agree with TRBD2. The CDR3 totals 16 residues. Per the germline V gene, CDR1 is MNHEY and CDR2 is SMNVEV (reference sequence). V lost 5 bases and J lost 2; bases outside the gene matches: 12. CDR3 protein: CASSQDPGRGAYEQYF. The CDR3 coding sequence is TGTGCCAGCAGTCAGGATCCGGGACGGGGGGCCTACGAGCAGTACTTC.

J is TRBJ1-6 and V is TRBV27; D is undetermined. The CDR3 has 16 amino acids. Germline V gene sequence: CDR1 MNHEY, CDR2 SMNVEV (reference sequence). Trimming took 6 bases from V and 7 from J, leaving 19 bases between them. This chain's CDR3 is CASSPNTARRNSPLHF. The CDR3 DNA sequence: TGTGCCAGCAGCCCCAATACTGCCAGGCGGAATTCACCCCTCCACTTT.

The chain recombines TRBV5-4 with TRBJ2-7; 7 nucleotides agree with TRBD2. The CDR3 consists of 15 residues. V shed 0 bases and J 5 bases; nucleotides not matched to a gene: 8. CDR1 SGHNT and CDR2 YYREEE come from the germline V gene (reference sequence). CDR3 protein: CASSLGGGDPHEQYF. CDR3 DNA: TGTGCCAGCAGCTTGGGTGGGGGGGACCCCCACGAGCAGTACTTC. Filled out from reference TRBV5-4 and TRBJ2-7, the complete variable domain reads ETGVTQSPTHLIKTRGQQVTLRCSSQSGHNTVSWYQQALGQGPQFIFQYYREEENGRGNFPPRFSGLQFPNYSSELNVNALELDDSALYLCASSLGGGDPHEQYFGPGTRLTVT.

This chain connects TRBV28 to TRBJ1-4; 8 positions match TRBD1. CDR3 length: 15 amino acids. The ends lost 4 bases at V and 5 bases at J; junction bases unmatched: 6. Germline V gene data show CDR1 as MDHEN and CDR2 as SYDVKM. CDR3 coding DNA: TGTGCCAGCAGTTCCACCGGGACAGGAAATGAAAAACTGTTTTTT. It codes for CASSSTGTGNEKLFF.

J is TRBJ2-5 and V is TRBV6-5; weak D call: TRBD2 (5 bases). The J call may be mistaken, given a closer DNA end match to TRBJ2-7. From germline, CDR1 is MNHEY and CDR2 SVGAGI. CDR3 size: 14 residues. The CDR3: CASSYSGSSYEQYF. As DNA, the CDR3 is TGTGCCAGCAGTTACTCAGGGAGCTCCTACGAGCAGTACTTC.

The chain recombines TRBV6-1 with TRBJ2-3; a possible D gene is TRBD1 (6 bases). Germline V gene data show CDR1 as MNHNS and CDR2 as SASEGT. The CDR3 totals 12 residues. V was trimmed by 2 bases and J by 9 bases, leaving 9 bases between them. The CDR3 nucleotides are TGTGCCAGCAGTGAAACAGGGACGACGCAGTATTTT. Translation gives CASSETGTTQYF.

The rearrangement uses TRBV9 and TRBJ1-3; possible D gene TRBD1, 6 bases. V lost 2 bases and J lost 0, with 9 bases in between. Germline values: CDR1 SGDLS, CDR2 YYNGEE. This CDR3 is 15 amino acids long. The CDR3 loop is CASSVGGASGNTIYF. In nucleotides, the CDR3 is TGTGCCAGCAGCGTTGGGGGGGCCTCTGGAAACACCATATATTTT.

The V call is TRBV19, the J call TRBJ2-7, with a tentative D call TRBD2 (6 bases). Trimming left V 9 bases short and J 6 bases short, with 27 bases between. From germline, CDR1 is LNHDA and CDR2 SQIVND (reference sequence). The CDR3 totals 16 residues. CDR3 amino acids: CARQRPRGGAKGEQYF. The CDR3 bases are TGTGCCAGACAAAGACCAAGAGGCGGGGCGAAAGGCGAGCAGTACTTC.

V gene TRBV5-6 combines with J gene TRBJ1-4; D unresolved. Germline V gene sequence: CDR1 SGHDT, CDR2 YYEEEE. The V end was cut by 4 bases, the J end by 8 bases, with 9 bases between. The CDR3 is made up of 12 amino acids. CDR3 region: CASSRGWEKLFF. DNA for the CDR3: TGTGCCAGCAGCCGTGGATGGGAAAAACTGTTTTTT. Full variable domain (missing parts from reference TRBV5-6 and TRBJ1-4): DAGVTQSPTHLIKTRGQQVTLRCSPKSGHDTVSWYQQALGQGPQFIFQYYEEEERQRGNFPDRFSGHQFPNYSSELNVNALLLGDSALYLCASSRGWEKLFFGSGTQLSVL.

The rearrangement joins TRBV9 to TRBJ2-6, with D possibly TRBD1 on 6 matching bases. Germline CDR1 is SGDLS and CDR2 is YYNGEE. The V end was cut by 5 bases, the J end by 2 bases, with 8 bases between. The CDR3 is 14 residues long. The CDR3 DNA reads TGTGCCAGCAGTTACAGGGCTGGGGCCAACGTCCTGACTTTC. The encoded protein is CASSYRAGANVLTF. The whole variable domain, filled in from reference TRBV9 and TRBJ2-6, reads DSGVTQTPKHLITATGQRVTLRCSPRSGDLSVYWYQQSLDQGLQFLIQYYNGEERAKGNILERFSAQQFPDLHSELNLSSLELGDSALYFCASSYRAGANVLTFGAGSRLTVL.

This clone was recorded only once. The chain carries TRBV30 and TRBJ2-7, with 7 bases fitting TRBD1. Germline-derived CDR1 and CDR2 are GTSNPN and SVGIG (reference sequence). V lost 2 bases, J lost 4 bases, and 5 bases stayed unmatched. The CDR3 sequence is 13 residues long. The CDR3, as DNA: TGTGCCTGGAGTACCCAACAGGGGTACGAGCAGTACTTC. Translation gives CAWSTQQGYEQYF.

The chain couples TRBV29-1 to TRBJ2-7; D unclear. Germline CDR1 is SQVTM and CDR2 is ANQGSEA. V was pared by 0 bases and J by 4 bases, with 16 bases between. The CDR3 has 15 residues. The CDR3 DNA is TGCAGCGTTGAAGAAGGTGGCCTAGGGCTATACGAGCAGTACTTC. Protein sequence: CSVEEGGLGLYEQYF.

This CDR3 is CASGLGGGSPLHF. Here the CDR3 DNA reads TGTGCCAGTGGCCTGGGGGGGGGCTCACCCCTCCACTTT. This chain joins TRBV6-5 and TRBJ1-6, with D possibly TRBD1 on 6 matching bases. The CDR3 has 13 residues. V shed 9 bases and J shed 10 bases, with 16 bases lying between them. In germline, CDR1 is MNHEY, CDR2 SVGAGI.

Written as DNA, the CDR3 is TGTGCCGCTAGGAAAGAAGTGAACACTGAAGCTTTCTTT. This sequence encodes CAARKEVNTEAFF. V is TRBV10-3 and J is TRBJ1-1; D gene unclear. Germline V CDR1 and CDR2: ENHRY, SYGVKD. V gave up 11 bases and J gave up 0 bases, with 13 bases separating them. The CDR3 runs to 13 residues.

This clone was picked up one time. The gene calls are TRBV6-6 and TRBJ2-5; the D is unclear. Trimming left V 6 bases short and J 4 bases short, with 9 bases between. In germline, CDR1 is MNHNY, CDR2 SVGAGI (reference sequence). This CDR3 has 12 amino acids. This chain's CDR3 is CASSLVGETQYF. CDR3 in DNA: TGTGCCAGCAGCCTCGTGGGAGAGACCCAGTACTTC.

The chain is built from TRBV5-4 and TRBJ2-7; D is ambiguous. Germline CDR1 reads SGHNT; CDR2 reads YYREEE (reference sequence). This CDR3 has 14 residues. V lost 3 bases and J lost 0, with 10 bases in between. CDR3 residues: CASSSTSSSYEQYF. The CDR3 DNA reads TGTGCCAGCAGCTCTACCAGTAGCTCCTACGAGCAGTACTTC.

V gene TRBV4-1 combines with J gene TRBJ2-2, with unresolved D. Germline assignment: CDR1 MGHRA and CDR2 YSYEKL. The germline V and J ends were trimmed by 4 bases and 3 bases, with 6 bases remaining between them. The length of the CDR3 is 13 residues. CDR3 in amino acids: CASSPRHTGELFF. In nucleotides, the CDR3 is TGCGCCAGCAGCCCTCGTCACACCGGGGAGCTGTTTTTT.

This clone was detected once. The chain joins TRBV28 to TRBJ2-2; the D is unclear. Germline loops: CDR1 MDHEN, CDR2 SYDVKM. CDR3 length: 11 residues. V dropped 7 bases and J dropped 5 bases, with 5 bases sitting between them. CDR3 loop: CASTLTGELFF. DNA of the CDR3: TGTGCCAGCACCCTGACCGGGGAGCTGTTTTTT.

This chain links TRBV5-1 with TRBJ2-3; 7 nucleotides line up with TRBD1. The junction had 6 bases not matched to a gene; V was cut back by 0 bases and J by 2 bases. This CDR3 spans 16 amino acids. CDR1 and CDR2 from the germline V gene are SGHRS and YFSETQ. In nucleotides, the CDR3 is TGCGCCAGCAGCTTGGGCTCCGGGACAGCCACAGATACGCAGTATTTT. Its protein is CASSLGSGTATDTQYF.

Here the CDR3 DNA reads TGTGCCAGCAGGGACGTCACAGATACGCAGTATTTT. This encodes CASRDVTDTQYF. The rearrangement uses TRBV11-1 and TRBJ2-3; D is unclear. The CDR3 sequence is 12 residues long. The germline CDR1 and CDR2 sequences are SGHAT and FQDESV (reference sequence). V dropped 6 bases and J dropped 2 bases, with 6 bases sitting between them.

V usage is TRBV6-6 and J usage is TRBJ2-7; weak D call: TRBD1 (5 bases). The CDR3 has 13 residues. The germline V gene encodes CDR1 MNHNY and CDR2 SVGAGI (reference sequence). Trimming left V 8 bases short and J 2 bases short, with 13 bases between. In DNA, the CDR3 is TGTGCCAGCTCCGACAGAGCCACCTACGAGCAGTACTTC. Translated, it gives CASSDRATYEQYF.